The 20 T cell receptor beta chains in this list originate from one sample, sequenced in a study of graft-versus-host responses after intestinal transplantation. Assay: immunoSEQ multiplex PCR; the TCRdb copy retains only in-frame clones and omits some. Of roughly 69,000 clones in the sample, over 85% were seen once. The sequencing used bone marrow, collected approximately 740 days after intestinal transplantation. The receptors stem from a human patient who received an intestinal transplant, so some T cells may come from the graft donor.

This clone was seen a single time. V usage is TRBV7-6 and J usage is TRBJ2-1; D not resolved. This CDR3 spans 13 amino acids. V was shortened by 4 bases and J by 7 bases, with 11 bases between the two germline ends. Germline CDR1 reads SGHVS; CDR2 reads FNYEAQ. The CDR3 is CASSWIAGNEQFF. In nucleotides, the CDR3 is TGTGCCAGCAGCTGGATCGCTGGGAATGAGCAGTTCTTC.

In this sample, this clone turned up a few times. The chain uses TRBV7-9 and TRBJ1-1; D perhaps matches TRBD1 (5 bases). Germline CDR1 and CDR2: SEHNR and FQNEAQ (reference sequence). Trimming left V 5 bases short and J 6 bases short, with 10 bases between. The CDR3 totals 12 residues. The CDR3 is CASSPDSSEAFF. The CDR3 DNA reads as TGTGCCAGCAGCCCAGACAGTTCTGAAGCTTTCTTT.

This rearrangement joins TRBV7-3 to TRBJ2-6, with 9 bases matching TRBD1. V gave up 4 bases and J gave up 0 bases; unmatched junction bases: 7. Germline-derived CDR1 and CDR2 are SGHTA and FQGTGA. There are 18 residues in the CDR3. The CDR3 protein is CASSWTGTGSSGANVLTF. CDR3 DNA sequence: TGTGCCAGCAGCTGGACCGGGACAGGGAGCTCTGGGGCCAACGTCCTGACTTTC.

The chain carries TRBV5-1 and TRBJ1-2; 7 bases are shared with TRBD1. From germline, CDR1 is SGHRS and CDR2 YFSETQ. The CDR3 consists of 15 residues. V lost 4 bases to trimming and J lost 0 bases; unmatched junction nucleotides: 6. The CDR3 DNA follows: TGCGCCAGCAGCACGCAGGGGGGGACTAACTATGGCTACACCTTC. Protein sequence: CASSTQGGTNYGYTF.

This chain uses TRBV2 with TRBJ2-1; TRBD2 might be the D (6 bases). V was cut by 0 bases and J by 10 bases, with 10 bases left in between. This CDR3 is built from 13 residues. Germline V lookup: CDR1 SNHLY, CDR2 FYNNEI. The CDR3 is CASSEAGEAEQFF. CDR3 in DNA: TGTGCCAGCAGTGAAGCGGGGGAGGCGGAGCAGTTCTTC.

The chain has TRBV9 and TRBJ1-2, with TRBD1 identical over 11 bases. After removal of 4 bases from V and 0 bases from J, the junction contained 11 bases not matched to a gene. There are 18 residues in the CDR3. Germline-derived CDR1 and CDR2 are SGDLS and YYNGEE. This chain's CDR3 is CASSSSGQGVVANYGYTF. CDR3 bases: TGTGCCAGCAGCTCTTCGGGACAGGGGGTAGTCGCTAACTATGGCTACACCTTC. The full variable domain, in which reference TRBV9 and TRBJ1-2 provide the parts outside the CDR3, is DSGVTQTPKHLITATGQRVTLRCSPRSGDLSVYWYQQSLDQGLQFLIQYYNGEERAKGNILERFSAQQFPDLHSELNLSSLELGDSALYFCASSSSGQGVVANYGYTFGSGTRLTVV.

The chain has TRBV11-1 and TRBJ1-1; 8 bases agree with TRBD1. V dropped 5 bases and J dropped 1; count of bases not matched to a gene: 6. CDR1 and CDR2 (germline): SGHAT, FQDESV (reference sequence). This CDR3 has 15 amino acids. CDR3 coding DNA: TGTGCCAGCAGCCAGACAGGGGTTGAGAACACTGAAGCTTTCTTT. Amino acids: CASSQTGVENTEAFF. Supplemented by reference TRBV11-1 and TRBJ1-1, the full variable domain reads EAEVAQSPRYKITEKSQAVAFWCDPISGHATLYWYRQILGQGPELLVQFQDESVVDDSQLPKDRFSAERLKGVDSTLKIQPAELGDSAMYLCASSQTGVENTEAFFGQGTRLTVV.

The chain is built from TRBV19 and TRBJ2-2; 10 bases are shared with TRBD2. V was clipped by 7 bases and J by 7 bases; unmatched bases: 9. CDR1 is LNHDA, CDR2 SQIVND, per germline (reference sequence). There are 15 residues in the CDR3. CDR3 in amino acids: CASKVGLADSGELFF. DNA for the CDR3: TGTGCCAGTAAGGTCGGACTAGCGGACAGCGGGGAGCTGTTTTTT.

V and J are TRBV29-1 and TRBJ2-7; D might be TRBD1 or TRBD2, each matching 6 bases. Germline V gene sequence: CDR1 SQVTM, CDR2 ANQGSEA. V lost 7 bases and J 3 bases, leaving 13 bases between the germline ends. The CDR3 has 12 residues. CDR3 nucleotide sequence: TGCAGCGCTCGGAGGGGGGACTACGAGCAGTACTTC. Protein: CSARRGDYEQYF.

The chain has TRBV14 and TRBJ1-4; D might be TRBD1 (5 bases). This CDR3 is built from 15 residues. The V end was cut by 4 bases, the J end by 8 bases, with 17 bases between. Germline CDR1 reads SGHDN; CDR2 reads FVKESK. The CDR3, as DNA: TGTGCCAGCAGCCCTCGGGACGGTTCTCGCGAAAAACTGTTTTTT. Its protein product is CASSPRDGSREKLFF.

Only a few counts were recorded for this clone. This sequence joins TRBV28 and TRBJ1-5, with D possibly being TRBD1 (6 bases). CDR1 is MDHEN and CDR2 is SYDVKM in the germline V gene. Trimming took off 4 bases at V and 6 bases at J, with 16 bases between the two ends. The CDR3 is made up of 15 amino acids. CDR3 bases: TGTGCCAGCAGTTCGGGGGGGCGCCTGTTTCAGCCCCAGCATTTT. The encoded protein is CASSSGGRLFQPQHF.

This clone was seen once. This chain joins TRBV6-1 and TRBJ2-5; 10 nucleotides agree with TRBD2. The germline V gene encodes CDR1 MNHNS and CDR2 SASEGT. V shed 6 bases, J shed 5 bases, and the junction held 3 bases outside the gene matches. CDR3 size: 13 residues. The CDR3 sequence is CASSLAGVETQYF. The DNA of the CDR3 is TGTGCCAGCAGCCTAGCGGGAGTTGAGACCCAGTACTTC.

The chain employs TRBV7-9 and TRBJ1-2; TRBD1 matches at 7 bases. The length of the CDR3 is 16 residues. CDR1 and CDR2 from the germline V gene are SEHNR and FQNEAQ (reference sequence). V shed 3 bases, J shed 8 bases, and the junction held 15 bases outside the gene matches. CDR3 sequence: CASSFPIMDRLGGYTF. CDR3 DNA sequence: TGTGCCAGCAGCTTTCCTATCATGGACAGGCTCGGCGGCTACACCTTC. The full variable domain, completed using reference TRBV7-9 and TRBJ1-2, is DTGVSQNPRHKITKRGQNVTFRCDPISEHNRLYWYRQTLGQGPEFLTYFQNEAQLEKSRLLSDRFSAERPKGSFSTLEIQRTEQGDSAMYLCASSFPIMDRLGGYTFGSGTRLTVV.

V usage is TRBV13 and J usage is TRBJ1-1; D is unclear. The CDR3 extends over 14 amino acids. Germline CDR1 and CDR2: PRHDT and FYEKMQ (reference sequence). V was trimmed by 5 bases and J by 4 bases, leaving 14 bases between them. The CDR3 loop reads CASSPFGRPTEAFF. The DNA for the CDR3 is TGTGCCAGCAGCCCCTTTGGGAGGCCCACTGAAGCTTTCTTT.

This rearrangement joins TRBV6-1 to TRBJ1-1; D unclear. The V gene lost 5 bases and the J gene lost 4 bases, with 11 bases spanning the gap. The CDR3 has 13 amino acids. CDR1 MNHNS and CDR2 SASEGT come from the germline V gene. The CDR3 nucleotides read TGTGCCAGCAGTTCTTTCGGGAGCACTGAAGCTTTCTTT. Its translation is CASSSFGSTEAFF.

The chain combines TRBV7-6 with TRBJ2-7, with D possibly TRBD1 on 6 matching bases. This CDR3 has 13 residues. The germline V gene encodes CDR1 SGHVS and CDR2 FNYEAQ. Trimming took off 5 bases at V and 2 bases at J, with 10 bases between the two ends. CDR3 in DNA: TGTGCCAGCAGCCCGACAGGAGCCTACGAGCAGTACTTC. As protein: CASSPTGAYEQYF.

This clone was detected once. The rearrangement uses TRBV27 and TRBJ2-5, with D unclear. TRBJ2-7 matches the DNA end more closely, so the J call is doubtful. This CDR3 is built from 13 residues. Germline V gene sequence: CDR1 MNHEY, CDR2 SMNVEV (reference sequence). Here the CDR3 DNA reads TGTGCCAGCGGCCTCAGATCTTCATACGAGCAGTACTTC. As protein: CASGLRSSYEQYF.

This clone was picked up one time. The V gene is TRBV29-1, the J gene TRBJ1-1; D perhaps matches TRBD1 (6 bases). The germline V and J ends were trimmed by 0 bases and 1 base, with 9 bases remaining between them. Germline V CDR1 and CDR2: SQVTM, ANQGSEA. The length of the CDR3 is 14 residues. The CDR3 loop is CSVEDPRGNTEAFF. Written as DNA, the CDR3 is TGCAGCGTTGAAGACCCCAGGGGGAACACTGAAGCTTTCTTT.

Only a few counts were recorded for this clone. The chain is built from TRBV30 and TRBJ1-5, with a tentative D call TRBD1 (6 bases). Trimming took 2 bases from V and 5 from J, leaving 10 bases between them. The V gene's germline CDR1 is GTSNPN and CDR2 SVGIG (reference sequence). This CDR3 comprises 13 residues. The chain's CDR3 is CAWSPGGDQPQHF. DNA of the CDR3: TGTGCCTGGAGTCCGGGGGGCGATCAGCCCCAGCATTTT.

The chain couples TRBV5-1 to TRBJ1-2; the D is unclear. The CDR3 length is 23 residues. Between the trimmed V and J ends, which lost 4 bases and 8 bases, there was a span of 45 bases. Germline values: CDR1 SGHRS, CDR2 YFSETQ. CDR3 sequence (DNA): TGCGCCAGCAGCCACTCAAGTTTAGCAAGTAGCACTCCGCTCAAACGGAGCCCAGGAGGCTACACCTTC. Its translation: CASSHSSLASSTPLKRSPGGYTF.